This TCR beta chain was sequenced for a study of cytomegalovirus exposure and HLA in healthy donors. Study-level information: Within the Caucasian-associated ancestry cluster were roughly 81% of the 398 genotyped donors. General study points: Some public TCRs appeared in many individuals, while most sequences were rare.

This clone has only one observation. No antigen is known for it. The CDR3 consists of 12 residues. V was trimmed by 6 bases and J by 4 bases, leaving 8 bases between them. Germline V lookup: CDR1 ENHRY, CDR2 SYGVKD. Researchers ran the PCR with 60 Vbeta and 13 Jbeta primers. Assay: immunoSEQ multiplex PCR; the TCRdb copy retains only in-frame clones and omits some. In the table there are approximately 190,000 clones, approximately 82% of which are singletons. V and J are TRBV10-3 and TRBJ2-3; D is perhaps TRBD2 (6 bases). The material sequenced was PBMCs. The source is a woman under 30 in good health and CMV-seronegative. The CDR3 DNA is TGTGCCATCAGCGGGAGCGCAGATACGCAGTATTTT. Protein product: CAISGSADTQYF.